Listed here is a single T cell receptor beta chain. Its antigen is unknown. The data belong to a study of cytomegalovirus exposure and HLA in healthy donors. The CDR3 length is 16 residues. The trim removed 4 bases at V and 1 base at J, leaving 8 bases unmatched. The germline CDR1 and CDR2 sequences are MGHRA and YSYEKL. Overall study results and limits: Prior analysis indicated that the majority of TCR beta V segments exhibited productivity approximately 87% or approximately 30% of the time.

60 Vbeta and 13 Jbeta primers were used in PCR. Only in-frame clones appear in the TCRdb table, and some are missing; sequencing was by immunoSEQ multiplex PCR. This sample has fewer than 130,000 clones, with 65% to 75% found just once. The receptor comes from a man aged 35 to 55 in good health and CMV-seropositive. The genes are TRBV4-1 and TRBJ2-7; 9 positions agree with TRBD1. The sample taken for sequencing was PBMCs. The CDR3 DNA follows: TGCGCCAGCAGCCGGGGGAGGGGGACAGGGTCCTACGAGCAGTACTTC. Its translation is CASSRGRGTGSYEQYF.